Listed below are T cell receptor beta chains from one sample, sequenced in a study of cytomegalovirus exposure and HLA in healthy donors. Assay used: immunoSEQ multiplex PCR; TCRdb lists only in-frame clones, some missing. Seen here are around 150,000 clones, 85% to 90% observed once, and the top ten hold about 3%. Sequenced input: PBMCs. These TCRs come from a man aged 18-30 years in good health and CMV-seronegative. Each CDR3 is given with its conserved first and last residue. The order of the fields is D gene, V gene, clone size, J gene, CDR3 DNA, CDR3 protein. D genes are given only for firm matches. Some rows have no size entry. The others give once, few or many, or a class for an expanded clone.

>.|TRBV5-1|.|TRBJ1-4
TGCGCCAGCAGCTCGGAGGAAAAACTGTTTTTT
CASSSEEKLFF
>TRBD1|TRBV6-5|.|TRBJ1-5
TGTGCCAGCAGTCAGGGACAGAATCAGCCCCAGCATTTT
CASSQGQNQPQHF
>TRBD1|TRBV5-4|.|TRBJ1-1
TGTGCCAGCAGCTTGACACAGGGGGAATACGGTGAAGCTTTCTTT
CASSLTQGEYGEAFF
>.|TRBV7-6|.|TRBJ2-1
TGTGCCAGCAGCTTAGATGGTTACGGTGAGCAGTTCTTC
CASSLDGYGEQFF
>TRBD2|TRBV7-2|.|TRBJ2-1
TGTGCCAGCAGCTTAGCAGCGGGAGGGCGGGATGAGCAGTTCTTC
CASSLAAGGRDEQFF
>TRBD1|TRBV7-2|.|TRBJ1-2
TGTGCCAGCAGCTTTCAGGGACAGACCTATGGCTACACCTTC
CASSFQGQTYGYTF
>.|TRBV9|.|TRBJ1-4
TGTGCCAGCAGGGACACAACTAATGAAAAACTGTTTTTT
CASRDTTNEKLFF
>.|TRBV11-2|once|TRBJ2-3
TGTGCCAGCAGCCCCCAGTTGGCTAGCACAGATACGCAGTATTTT
CASSPQLASTDTQYF
>.|TRBV5-4|once|TRBJ1-1
TGTGCCAGCAGCTGGGACACGAACACTGAAGCTTTCTTT
CASSWDTNTEAFF
>TRBD1|TRBV27|.|TRBJ2-1
TGTGCCAGCAGTTGGCCGGGACAGGGGCGGAATGAGCAGTTCTTC
CASSWPGQGRNEQFF
>.|TRBV6-5|.|TRBJ2-1
TGTGCCAGCAGTTACCATTATATGAGCTCCTACAATGAGCAGTTCTTC
CASSYHYMSSYNEQFF
>TRBD1|TRBV15|.|TRBJ2-2
TGTGCCACCAGCAGAGGGACAGGGGGCACCGGGGAGCTGTTTTTT
CATSRGTGGTGELFF
>TRBD1|TRBV5-4|.|TRBJ2-6
TGTGCCAGCAGCAGACAGGGGCCTGGGGCCAACGTCCTGACTTTC
CASSRQGPGANVLTF
>TRBD2|TRBV11-2|few|TRBJ2-1
TGTGCCAGCAGCTTAGCAGCCCGGGGCGGGGGATACAATGAGCAGTTCTTC
CASSLAARGGGYNEQFF
>.|TRBV27|once|TRBJ1-1
TGTGCCAGCAGTTCTACAGATTTCCTGAACACTGAAGCTTTCTTT
CASSSTDFLNTEAFF
>TRBD1|TRBV4-1|.|TRBJ1-5
TGCGCCAGCAGCCTACAGGGGGATCAGCCCCAGCATTTT
CASSLQGDQPQHF
>.|TRBV6-6|.|TRBJ1-2
TGTGCCAGCAGTTACTCGAGAGGGGGGGAAGGCTACACCTTC
CASSYSRGGEGYTF